This T cell receptor beta chain came from a study of blood T cell repertoires in COVID-19. The V gene lost 1 base and the J gene lost 0 bases, with 7 bases spanning the gap. The CDR3 covers 16 residues. Germline CDR1 reads LGHDT; CDR2 reads YNNKEL (reference sequence). In the authors' workflow: Amplified reference gene primers provided the basis for estimating nucleated cell counts. Generated by immunoSEQ multiplex PCR, the TCRdb table keeps only in-frame clones and is missing some. V and J calls and clone size follow that table, whereas D and trimming were derived from the DNA. The sample records about 410,000 clones, about nine tenths being singletons.

The sequenced sample was PBMCs or T cells enriched from blood (not recorded which). This TCR was sampled from a young woman who had recovered from COVID-19. This rearrangement joins TRBV3-1 (or the pseudogene TRBV3-2) to TRBJ2-6; D is possibly TRBD2 (5 bases). CDR3: CASSQGGHSGANVLTF. The CDR3 coding sequence is TGTGCCAGCAGCCAAGGAGGGCACTCTGGGGCCAACGTCCTGACTTTC.